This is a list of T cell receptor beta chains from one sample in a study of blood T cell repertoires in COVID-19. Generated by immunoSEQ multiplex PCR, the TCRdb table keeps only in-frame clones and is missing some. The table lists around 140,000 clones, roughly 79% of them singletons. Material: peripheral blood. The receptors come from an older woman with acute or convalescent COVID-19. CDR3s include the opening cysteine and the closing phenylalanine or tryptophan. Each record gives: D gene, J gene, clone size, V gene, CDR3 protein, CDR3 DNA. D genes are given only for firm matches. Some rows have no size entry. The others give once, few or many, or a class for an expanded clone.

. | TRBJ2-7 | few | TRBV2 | CASRRDFDYEQYF | TGTGCCAGTCGGCGGGACTTTGACTACGAGCAGTACTTC
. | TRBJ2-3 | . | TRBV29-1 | CSATVLDTQYF | TGCAGCGCGACGGTCCTCGATACGCAGTATTTT
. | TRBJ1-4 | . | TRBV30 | CAWSGTYEKLFF | TGTGCCTGGAGTGGGACATATGAAAAACTGTTTTTT
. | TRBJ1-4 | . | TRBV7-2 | CASSTRMGGGEKLFF | TGTGCCAGCAGCACTAGAATGGGTGGCGGTGAAAAACTGTTTTTT
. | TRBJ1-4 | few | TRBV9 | CASSTQGSNEKLFF | TGTGCCAGCAGCACACAGGGTTCCAATGAAAAACTGTTTTTT
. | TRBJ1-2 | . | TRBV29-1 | CSVAAGAYNYGYTF | TGCAGCGTTGCCGCGGGGGCGTATAACTATGGCTACACCTTC
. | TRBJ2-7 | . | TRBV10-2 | CASSDSQGQLFYEQYF | TGCGCCAGCAGTGATTCCCAGGGCCAACTATTTTACGAGCAGTACTTC
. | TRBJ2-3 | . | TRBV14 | CATPTAGPKITDTQYF | TGTGCCACCCCCACAGCGGGCCCGAAGATCACAGATACGCAGTATTTT
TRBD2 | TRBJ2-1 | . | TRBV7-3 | CASSRGGSYNEQFF | TGTGCCAGCAGCCGGGGGGGCTCCTACAATGAGCAGTTCTTC
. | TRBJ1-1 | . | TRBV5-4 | CASSPGRGLAEAFF | TGTGCCAGCAGCCCCGGACGAGGGTTGGCTGAAGCTTTCTTT
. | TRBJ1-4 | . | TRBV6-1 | CASSDGPVKLFF | TGTGCCAGCAGTGATGGGCCTGTAAAACTGTTTTTT
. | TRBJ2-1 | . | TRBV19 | CASTGLSRQFF | TGTGCCAGTACCGGGTTATCTCGGCAGTTCTTC
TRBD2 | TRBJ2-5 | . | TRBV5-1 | CASSQREGSQETQYF | TGCGCCAGCAGCCAGCGGGAGGGATCCCAAGAGACCCAGTACTTC
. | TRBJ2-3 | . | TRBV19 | CASTRAGSADTQYF | TGTGCCAGTACCAGGGCAGGGTCCGCAGATACGCAGTATTTT
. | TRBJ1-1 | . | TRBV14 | CASSLTGRTTEAFF | TGTGCCAGCAGCCTCACAGGGCGGACCACTGAAGCTTTCTTT
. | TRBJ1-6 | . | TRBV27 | CASSLIPQGSSYNSPLHF | TGTGCCAGCAGTTTAATTCCTCAGGGGAGCTCCTATAATTCACCCCTCCACTTT
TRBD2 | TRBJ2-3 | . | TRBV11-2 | CASSSPWLAGGSDTQYF | TGTGCCAGCAGCTCCCCCTGGCTAGCGGGAGGCTCAGATACGCAGTATTTT
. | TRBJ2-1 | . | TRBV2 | CASSDTGRGVEQFF | TGTGCCAGCAGTGACACAGGACGAGGTGTTGAGCAGTTCTTC
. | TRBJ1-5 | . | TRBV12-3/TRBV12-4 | CASSLSREQPQHF | TGTGCCAGCAGTTTGTCCAGGGAACAGCCCCAGCATTTT
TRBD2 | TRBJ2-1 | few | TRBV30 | CAWSVRASGRAGEQFF | TGTGCCTGGAGTGTACGAGCCAGCGGGAGGGCCGGTGAGCAGTTCTTC
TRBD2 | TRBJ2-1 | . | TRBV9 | CASSMTSGSYNEQFF | TGTGCCAGCAGCATGACTAGCGGATCCTACAATGAGCAGTTCTTC
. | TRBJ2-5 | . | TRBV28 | CASSLVGIIETQYF | TGTGCCAGCAGTTTAGTTGGCATTATAGAGACCCAGTACTTC
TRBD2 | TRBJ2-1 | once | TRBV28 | CASRVAGGPYNEQFF | TGTGCCAGCCGGGTAGCGGGAGGCCCCTACAATGAGCAGTTCTTC
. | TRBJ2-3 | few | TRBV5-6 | CASSRWRTGTDTQYF | TGTGCCAGCAGCCGATGGCGGACAGGCACAGATACGCAGTATTTT
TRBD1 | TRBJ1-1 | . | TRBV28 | CASSFSGTGLKGEAFF | TGTGCCAGCAGCTTCTCCGGGACAGGCCTTAAGGGAGAGGCTTTCTTT
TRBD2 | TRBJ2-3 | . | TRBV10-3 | CAISGTSGLSNTQYF | TGTGCCATCAGTGGGACTAGCGGTCTTTCTAATACGCAGTATTTT
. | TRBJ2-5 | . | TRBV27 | CASSETRLQETQYF | TGTGCCAGCAGCGAGACTAGACTCCAAGAGACCCAGTACTTC
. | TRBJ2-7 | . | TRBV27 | CASSSSWAGSYEQYF | TGTGCCAGCAGTTCGTCCTGGGCAGGTTCCTACGAGCAGTACTTC
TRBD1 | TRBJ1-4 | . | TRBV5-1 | CASSSGQGAINEKLFF | TGCGCCAGCAGCTCCGGACAGGGCGCCATCAATGAAAAACTGTTTTTT